This record covers a single TCR beta chain. Its antigen is unidentified. With 60 Vbeta and 13 Jbeta primers, the PCR was carried out. TCRdb keeps only in-frame clones here, not all; method: immunoSEQ multiplex PCR. The sample includes around 99,000 clones, under 80% seen only once; the top ten take about 7%. This record belongs to a study of cytomegalovirus exposure and HLA in healthy donors. Whole-study findings and limits: A highly shared variant cluster was judged a likely technical artifact. Both high specificity and high sensitivity reportedly marked the classifier's diagnosis of cytomegalovirus status.

V gave up 2 bases and J gave up 4 bases, with 11 bases separating them. There are 14 residues in the CDR3. The germline V gene encodes CDR1 SNHLY and CDR2 FYNNEI. Sequencing was performed on PBMCs. The chain links TRBV2 to TRBJ1-2; D uncertain. This TCR came from a man aged 50-60 years in good health and CMV-seropositive. The DNA for the CDR3 is TGTGCCAGCAGTGAATCGGTACAGACCTATGGCTACACCTTC. Amino acids: CASSESVQTYGYTF.